This T cell receptor beta chain was documented in a study of cytomegalovirus exposure and HLA in healthy donors (dated by TCRdb to 2016 to 2017). For the wider study: A later analysis indicated that the roughly 130 validation repertoires were generated on the platform also employed for the 600 to 750 repertoires of the first cohort. To predict cytomegalovirus infection status, the study combined high-throughput TCR immunosequencing, statistical association of individual TCRs with disease status, and machine learning. Along with the roughly 610-subject first cohort, a separate validation cohort of 120 different subjects was used. The aim of the study was to test whether cataloging public T cell receptors could identify signatures of past pathogen exposure.

Libraries were constructed by the immunoSEQ multiplex PCR assay. On the authors' methods: A statistical classification framework was built to diagnose cytomegalovirus status from the catalog of TCR beta chain sequences. TCRdb took this table from immuneACCESS and kept in-frame rearrangements with V and J called. Such tables lack part of the clones; where checked against another copy, unresolved V genes explain under half of the gap, and the rest is unexplained. The V and J calls and the clone size are those of that table, but D and trimming were determined from the DNA. The sample table records roughly 80,000 clones; 90% to 95% of these occur just once. The ten most abundant clones make up about 0.68% of the sample. The paper's findings and limits, for the study overall: A later analysis had no HLA typing for the validation cohort, so co-occurrence there was scored across all 130 or so repertoires. In vitro tests confirmed that three of the cytomegalovirus-associated TCR beta chains recognize cytomegalovirus antigens. In a later analysis, TCRs clustered in the first cohort were found to also tend to co-occur in the 120 validation repertoires, with about 93% of cluster scores above 0. In both the original and validation cohorts, the classifier was reported to diagnose cytomegalovirus status with high specificity and sensitivity. In the study, roughly 160 TCR beta chains were listed as associated with cytomegalovirus. The authors suggested that the approach could potentially be generalized to other disease states and immunological phenotypes. Across donors, most TCR sequences were observed very rarely, whereas some public TCRs were present in many individuals.

The CDR3 runs 16 residues from the cysteine to the phenylalanine. Only CDR3 DNA is held: 48 bases, read in frame from base 1. CDR1 and CDR2 (KGHSH, LQKENI) derive from the germline V gene. Clipping removes 5 bases from V and 0 bases from J, with 9 as the unmatched junction base count. Donors formed part of the validation cohort, which comprised 95 to 150 subjects and was distinct from the first cohort of 550 to 850 subjects. On this clone: Its antigen remains undetermined. No much larger clone exists at a distance of one base, and base qualities are not known.

The chain was built from TRBV18 and TRBJ2-7; the central 8 bases match TRBD1. Sequences were obtained from PBMCs. The source is a man aged 18-30 years in good health and CMV-seronegative. CDR3 reads: CASSSRTGRFSYEQYF. Here is the DNA: TGTGCCAGCTCATCTAGGACAGGGCGTTTCTCCTACGAGCAGTACTTC.